What follows are 5 T cell receptor beta chains derived from one specimen sequenced in a study of T cell repertoires in cytomegalovirus infection. MiXCR, applied by TCRdb to the reads, yields one record per CDR3 protein. Among about 230,000 distinct CDR3 sequences, around 6.6% were seen once, and the ten largest hold around 6%. Material for sequencing was PBMCs. The receptor set was obtained from a human donor in good health (CMV status not recorded). Some clones in this sample may be carry-over from other donors' samples.

This clonotype was found many times. This rearrangement joins TRBV6-2 or TRBV6-3 to TRBJ1-1; D is ambiguous. The germline CDR1 and CDR2 sequences are MNHEY and SVGEGT. V lost 4 bases to trimming and J lost 7 bases, with 10 bases between them. The CDR3 runs 12 residues. The CDR3 reads CASSSSFGEAFF. CDR3 bases: TGTGCCAGCAGTTCCAGTTTTGGTGAAGCTTTCTTT.

This clonotype was seen at least ten times. The V call is TRBV20-1, the J call TRBJ2-7, with a tentative D call TRBD1 (6 bases). V dropped 3 bases and J dropped 4 bases, with 19 bases sitting between them. CDR1 is DFQATT, CDR2 SNEGSKA, per germline (reference sequence). The CDR3 totals 15 residues. The CDR3 nucleotides are TGCAGTGCTAGCCGTCTTGGGGCAGGGGTTTACGAGCAGTACTTC. Amino acids: CSASRLGAGVYEQYF.

This clonotype was recorded at least ten times. The rearrangement joins TRBV29-1 to TRBJ1-2; D possibly corresponds to TRBD1 (6 bases). The CDR3 is made up of 13 amino acids. Germline values: CDR1 SQVTM, CDR2 ANQGSEA. V was clipped by 4 bases and J by 1 base, with 10 bases between them. CDR3 coding DNA: TGCAGCGTTGTGACAGGCGTTAACTATGGCTACACCTTC. The encoded protein is CSVVTGVNYGYTF.

This clonotype occurred a few times. The chain joins TRBV18 to TRBJ2-7; D is tentatively TRBD1 or TRBD2 (5 bases each). The CDR3 contains 12 residues. Trimming stripped 4 bases from V and 5 bases from J, with 9 bases between. Per the germline V gene, CDR1 is KGHSH and CDR2 is LQKENI. CDR3 loop: CASSRGVDEQYF. As DNA, the CDR3 is TGTGCCAGCTCACGAGGGGTGGACGAGCAGTACTTC.

This clonotype was detected ten times or more. CDR3 nucleotide sequence: TGCGCCAGCAGCTTGGGCGACAGGGAAACTGAAGCTTTCTTT. Translation gives CASSLGDRETEAFF. The rearrangement joins TRBV5-1 to TRBJ1-1, with 7 positions matching TRBD1. The CDR3 is 14 residues long. Germline trimming cut 0 bases from V and 5 bases from J; bases unmatched to any gene: 4. CDR1 is SGHRS and CDR2 is YFSETQ in the germline V gene. Together with reference TRBV5-1 and TRBJ1-1, the CDR3 gives the full variable domain: KAGVTQTPRYLIKTRGQQVTLSCSPISGHRSVSWYQQTPGQGLQFLFEYFSETQRNKGNFPGRFSGRQFSNSRSEMNVSTLELGDSALYLCASSLGDRETEAFFGQGTRLTVV.